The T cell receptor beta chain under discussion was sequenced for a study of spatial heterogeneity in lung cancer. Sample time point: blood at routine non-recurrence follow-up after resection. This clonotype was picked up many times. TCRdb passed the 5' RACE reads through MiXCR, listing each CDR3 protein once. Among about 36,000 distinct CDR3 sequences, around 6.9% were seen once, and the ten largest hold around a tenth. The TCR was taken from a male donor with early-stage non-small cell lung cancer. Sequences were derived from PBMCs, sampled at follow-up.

Here the CDR3 reads CASSVTGGLNEQYF. CDR3 sequence (DNA): TGTGCCAGTAGTGTAACAGGGGGCCTGAACGAGCAGTACTTC. The chain employs TRBV19 and TRBJ2-7, with TRBD1 matching over 9 bases. Germline assignment: CDR1 LNHDA and CDR2 SQIVND (reference sequence). The CDR3 covers 14 residues. J lost 5 bases, V lost 5 bases, and 7 bases had no gene match.